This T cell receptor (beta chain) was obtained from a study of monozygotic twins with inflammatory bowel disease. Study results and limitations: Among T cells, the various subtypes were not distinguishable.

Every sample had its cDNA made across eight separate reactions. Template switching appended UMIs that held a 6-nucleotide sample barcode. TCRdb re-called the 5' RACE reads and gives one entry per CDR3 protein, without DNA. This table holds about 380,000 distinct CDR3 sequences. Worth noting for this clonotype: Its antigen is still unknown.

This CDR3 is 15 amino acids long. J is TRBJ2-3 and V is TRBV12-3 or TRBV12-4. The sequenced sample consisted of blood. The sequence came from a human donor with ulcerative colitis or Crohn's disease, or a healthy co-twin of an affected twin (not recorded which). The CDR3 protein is CASSFQDVNTDTQYF.